This is a list of T cell receptor beta chains from one sample in a study of T-cell memory formation after mild COVID-19. TCRdb called the 5' RACE reads again in MiXCR, with one record for every CDR3 protein. The top ten clones hold around 12% of a sample with 450,000 to 650,000 distinct CDR3 sequences, roughly 18% of them seen once. The sample consisted of PBMCs or a T cell subset sorted from them (not recorded which). Receptors were obtained from an adult woman who had mild COVID-19 (a few samples of this study predate the infection). Cell type and time point are not known. CDR3s include the opening cysteine and the closing phenylalanine or tryptophan. Fields, in order: D gene, clone size, J gene, V gene, CDR3 DNA, CDR3 protein. The D gene is left open where the match is weak. Clone sizes are given selectively: once, few, many, or a class where the clone is expanded.

d_gene: TRBD2; abundance: many; j_gene: TRBJ2-1; v_gene: TRBV7-9; CDR3nt: TGTGCCAGCAGCTTGGGACTAGCGGTACTTAATGAGCAGTTCTTC; CDR3aa: CASSLGLAVLNEQFF
d_gene: .; abundance: few; j_gene: TRBJ1-5; v_gene: TRBV10-3; CDR3nt: TGTGCCATCAGTGAGAGTGGACCGGGGGCCCAGCATTTT; CDR3aa: CAISESGPGAQHF
d_gene: .; abundance: .; j_gene: TRBJ2-2; v_gene: TRBV7-2; CDR3nt: TGTGCCAGCAGCTTAGCAATTGTCGCCGGGGAGCTGTTTTTT; CDR3aa: CASSLAIVAGELFF
d_gene: .; abundance: .; j_gene: TRBJ2-1; v_gene: TRBV7-7; CDR3nt: TGTGCTAGCAGCTTGGGCCACCTGGCCAATGAGCAGTTCTTC; CDR3aa: CASSLGHLANEQFF
d_gene: .; abundance: many; j_gene: TRBJ1-5; v_gene: TRBV3-1; CDR3nt: TGTGCCAGCAGCCCATGGACAGATAATCAGCCCCAGCATTTT; CDR3aa: CASSPWTDNQPQHF
d_gene: TRBD2; abundance: .; j_gene: TRBJ2-1; v_gene: TRBV3-1; CDR3nt: TGTGCCAGCAGCCAAGTATTCCTAGCGGGTTACAATGAGCAGTTCTTC; CDR3aa: CASSQVFLAGYNEQFF
d_gene: .; abundance: few; j_gene: TRBJ2-7; v_gene: TRBV6-5; CDR3nt: TGTGCCAGCAGTTACCTGGACCGAGCCTACGAGCAGTACTTC; CDR3aa: CASSYLDRAYEQYF
d_gene: .; abundance: .; j_gene: TRBJ1-1; v_gene: TRBV11-3; CDR3nt: TGTGACAGCAGCCACCAGGACACTGAAGCTTTCTTT; CDR3aa: CDSSHQDTEAFF
d_gene: TRBD2; abundance: .; j_gene: TRBJ2-1; v_gene: TRBV7-9; CDR3nt: TGTGCCAGCAGCTTAGAACTAGCGGGAGGAGCGGAGCAGTTCTTC; CDR3aa: CASSLELAGGAEQFF
d_gene: .; abundance: .; j_gene: TRBJ2-6; v_gene: TRBV7-3; CDR3nt: TGTGCCAGCAGCCCCGGGCTGTGCTCTGGGGCCAACGTCCTGACTTTC; CDR3aa: CASSPGLCSGANVLTF
d_gene: .; abundance: .; j_gene: TRBJ2-7; v_gene: TRBV10-3; CDR3nt: TGTGCCATCAGTGAGAGCCCACAGGGACGGGAGCAGTACTTC; CDR3aa: CAISESPQGREQYF
d_gene: TRBD1; abundance: few; j_gene: TRBJ2-1; v_gene: TRBV12-3/TRBV12-4; CDR3nt: TGTGCCAGCACGGACAGGGTGGTCAATGAGCAGTTCTTC; CDR3aa: CASTDRVVNEQFF
d_gene: .; abundance: many; j_gene: TRBJ1-1; v_gene: TRBV3-1; CDR3nt: TGTGCCAGCAGCCCCGACAGCAACACTGAAGCTTTCTTT; CDR3aa: CASSPDSNTEAFF
d_gene: TRBD2; abundance: few; j_gene: TRBJ2-1; v_gene: TRBV12-3/TRBV12-4; CDR3nt: TGTGCCAGCAGTCCGGGACTAGCGGGAGGGCCAGGCAATGAGCAGTTCTTC; CDR3aa: CASSPGLAGGPGNEQFF
d_gene: .; abundance: many; j_gene: TRBJ2-2; v_gene: TRBV7-2; CDR3nt: TGTGCCAGCAGCCTCCGGAACGGGGAGCTGTTTTTT; CDR3aa: CASSLRNGELFF
d_gene: TRBD1; abundance: .; j_gene: TRBJ2-7; v_gene: TRBV28; CDR3nt: TGTGCCAGCAGACCGACAGGGTCTGGCTACGAGCAGTACTTC; CDR3aa: CASRPTGSGYEQYF
d_gene: TRBD2; abundance: .; j_gene: TRBJ2-3; v_gene: TRBV27; CDR3nt: TGTGCCAGCAGTCCGAGGACTAGCGGGGGCCTCCGTTCGCCGGTTTCTCGGCAGTATTTT; CDR3aa: CASSPRTSGGLRSPVSRQYF
d_gene: TRBD2; abundance: few; j_gene: TRBJ2-3; v_gene: TRBV5-1; CDR3nt: TGCGCCAGCAGCAAGGGACTAGCGGGAGTACTACGAACTAGCACAGATACGCAGTATTTT; CDR3aa: CASSKGLAGVLRTSTDTQYF
d_gene: .; abundance: .; j_gene: TRBJ2-3; v_gene: TRBV25-1; CDR3nt: TGTGCCAGCAGGGGATGGGGCACAGATACGCAGTATTTT; CDR3aa: CASRGWGTDTQYF
d_gene: .; abundance: .; j_gene: TRBJ2-3; v_gene: TRBV6-6; CDR3nt: TGTGCCAGCAGTTTTTCCGGGTTTGCGGATACGCAGTATTTT; CDR3aa: CASSFSGFADTQYF
d_gene: .; abundance: .; j_gene: TRBJ2-7; v_gene: TRBV14; CDR3nt: TGTGCCAGCAGCCAAGACCCGAACGATCCCTACGAGCAGTACTTC; CDR3aa: CASSQDPNDPYEQYF
d_gene: TRBD2; abundance: .; j_gene: TRBJ2-3; v_gene: TRBV19; CDR3nt: TGTGCCAGTACGGCGGGAGCTAGCACAGATACGCAGTATTTT; CDR3aa: CASTAGASTDTQYF
d_gene: TRBD1; abundance: .; j_gene: TRBJ1-4; v_gene: TRBV24-1; CDR3nt: TGTGCCACCAGTGATCCGCGACAGGGCGGATTGGAAAAACTGTTTTTT; CDR3aa: CATSDPRQGGLEKLFF
d_gene: TRBD1; abundance: few; j_gene: TRBJ2-3; v_gene: TRBV29-1; CDR3nt: TGCAGCGTTGAAGAGTGGACAGGGACTTCAGATACGCAGTATTTT; CDR3aa: CSVEEWTGTSDTQYF
d_gene: .; abundance: few; j_gene: TRBJ1-1; v_gene: TRBV7-8; CDR3nt: TGTGCCAGCAGCTTAGCTCCTGTTGATCCTGAAGCTTTCTTT; CDR3aa: CASSLAPVDPEAFF
d_gene: .; abundance: .; j_gene: TRBJ2-4; v_gene: TRBV7-2; CDR3nt: TGTGCCAGCAGCTTAATGTCGGCCAAAAACATTCAGTACTTC; CDR3aa: CASSLMSAKNIQYF
d_gene: TRBD2; abundance: few; j_gene: TRBJ2-4; v_gene: TRBV9; CDR3nt: TGTGCCAGCAGCGTATCCCCTACTAGCGGGAGGGTAAAAAACATTCAGTACTTC; CDR3aa: CASSVSPTSGRVKNIQYF
d_gene: .; abundance: .; j_gene: TRBJ1-2; v_gene: TRBV7-2; CDR3nt: TGTGCCAGCAGCTTAGTTCCAGGAACACTCTATGGCTACACCTTC; CDR3aa: CASSLVPGTLYGYTF
d_gene: .; abundance: .; j_gene: TRBJ2-7; v_gene: TRBV15; CDR3nt: TGTGCCACCGTGAATTATTGGGGCAGCGGCTACGAGCAGTACTTC; CDR3aa: CATVNYWGSGYEQYF
d_gene: .; abundance: few; j_gene: TRBJ2-2; v_gene: TRBV24-1; CDR3nt: TGTGCCACCAGTGATTTGCCTGTACCCGGGGAGCTGTTTTTT; CDR3aa: CATSDLPVPGELFF
d_gene: .; abundance: .; j_gene: TRBJ2-6; v_gene: TRBV15; CDR3nt: TGTGCCACCAGCAGAGAGACGGGCGGCTCTGGGGCCAACGTCCTGACTTTC; CDR3aa: CATSRETGGSGANVLTF
d_gene: .; abundance: few; j_gene: TRBJ2-2; v_gene: TRBV9; CDR3nt: TGTGCCAGCAGCCCCCGGGGAGAACCTAACACCGGGGAGCTGTTTTTT; CDR3aa: CASSPRGEPNTGELFF
d_gene: .; abundance: .; j_gene: TRBJ1-2; v_gene: TRBV14; CDR3nt: TGTGCCAGCAGCCCAGCTTGGGGGGTGGGCTACACCTTC; CDR3aa: CASSPAWGVGYTF
d_gene: .; abundance: .; j_gene: TRBJ2-7; v_gene: TRBV10-3; CDR3nt: TGTGCCGTAGGGCGGGACACATCCATCTACGAGCAGTACTTC; CDR3aa: CAVGRDTSIYEQYF
d_gene: TRBD2; abundance: .; j_gene: TRBJ2-1; v_gene: TRBV7-9; CDR3nt: TGTGCCAGCAGCTATGGACTAGCGGGGGTCGGTGAGCAGTTCTTC; CDR3aa: CASSYGLAGVGEQFF
d_gene: TRBD1; abundance: few; j_gene: TRBJ2-7; v_gene: TRBV5-1; CDR3nt: TGCGCCAGCAGCTTCGGGACAGGGGCCGACTCCTCCTACGAGCAGTACTTC; CDR3aa: CASSFGTGADSSYEQYF
d_gene: TRBD2; abundance: few; j_gene: TRBJ2-5; v_gene: TRBV10-3; CDR3nt: TGTGCCATCAGTTCAGGACTAGCGGGAGGGACTACCCTCGGGACCCAGTACTTC; CDR3aa: CAISSGLAGGTTLGTQYF
d_gene: .; abundance: .; j_gene: TRBJ2-2; v_gene: TRBV19; CDR3nt: TGTGCCAGTACCACGGCGGGCGGGAAGTTGTCGGTCGGGGAGCTGTTTTTT; CDR3aa: CASTTAGGKLSVGELFF